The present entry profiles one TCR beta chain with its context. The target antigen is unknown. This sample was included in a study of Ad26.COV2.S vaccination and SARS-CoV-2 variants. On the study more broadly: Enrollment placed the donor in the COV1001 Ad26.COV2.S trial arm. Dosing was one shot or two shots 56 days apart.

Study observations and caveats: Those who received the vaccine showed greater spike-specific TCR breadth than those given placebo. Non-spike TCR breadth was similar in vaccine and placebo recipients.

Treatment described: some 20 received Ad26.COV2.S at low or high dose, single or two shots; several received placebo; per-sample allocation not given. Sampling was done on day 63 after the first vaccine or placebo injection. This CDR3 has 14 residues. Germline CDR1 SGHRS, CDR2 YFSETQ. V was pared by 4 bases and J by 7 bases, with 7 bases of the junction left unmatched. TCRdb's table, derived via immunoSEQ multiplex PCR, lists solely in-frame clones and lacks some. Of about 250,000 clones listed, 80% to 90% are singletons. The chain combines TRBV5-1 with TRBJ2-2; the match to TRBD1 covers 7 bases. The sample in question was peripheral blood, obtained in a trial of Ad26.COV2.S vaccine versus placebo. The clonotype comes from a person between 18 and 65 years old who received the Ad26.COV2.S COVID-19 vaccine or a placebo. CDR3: CASSPDRVGGELFF. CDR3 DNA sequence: TGCGCCAGCAGCCCTGACAGGGTTGGCGGGGAGCTGTTTTTT. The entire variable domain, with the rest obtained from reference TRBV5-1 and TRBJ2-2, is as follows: KAGVTQTPRYLIKTRGQQVTLSCSPISGHRSVSWYQQTPGQGLQFLFEYFSETQRNKGNFPGRFSGRQFSNSRSEMNVSTLELGDSALYLCASSPDRVGGELFFGEGSRLTVL.